These T cell receptor beta chains were read from a single sample in a study of blood T cell repertoires in COVID-19. The assay was immunoSEQ multiplex PCR, and TCRdb's table has in-frame clones only and misses some. The sample lists about 170,000 clones; roughly 88% were seen once. What was sequenced was peripheral blood. Source of these receptors: a man at least 80 years old with COVID-19, enrolled during active disease. The conserved cysteine and the conserved F or W are not part of the CDR3 here.

CDR3aa,v_gene,j_gene,len
ASSQTGANTGELF,TRBV4-1,TRBJ2-2,13
SVGDREGTDTQY,TRBV29-1,TRBJ2-3,12
ASSQFGGANTEAF,TRBV3-1/TRBV3-2,TRBJ1-1,13
ASSPAPTGDTIY,TRBV3-1/TRBV3-2,TRBJ1-3,12
ASSDQGRSFQY,TRBV7-2,TRBJ2-4,11
ASSIPGRGSTEAF,TRBV19,TRBJ1-1,13
ASSVGGANPHEQF,TRBV28,TRBJ2-1,13
ASKSASGGLNTGELF,TRBV5-6,TRBJ2-2,15
ASSLGWVGGNEQF,TRBV18,TRBJ2-1,13
ASSRTGLAVYEQY,TRBV6-2/TRBV6-3,TRBJ2-7,13
ASSTRQGLETEAF,TRBV11-2,TRBJ1-1,13
ASSSGGNQPQH,TRBV5-4,TRBJ1-5,11
ASSIGGPGNTIY,TRBV19,TRBJ1-3,12
ASSSSTGDVYEQY,TRBV6-5,TRBJ2-7,13
ASSDRQANSNQPQH,TRBV5-8,TRBJ1-5,14
ASTGANSPLH,TRBV12-5,TRBJ1-6,10
ASSSGIVVQPQH,TRBV7-9,TRBJ1-5,12
ASSVRRDRGPDTQY,TRBV5-6,TRBJ2-3,14
SASERRGSTDTQY,TRBV20-1,TRBJ2-3,13
ASRPGGAGETQY,TRBV5-1,TRBJ2-5,12
ASSIGTGRGDTEAF,TRBV19,TRBJ1-1,14
ASSSGQGAHNEQF,TRBV5-1,TRBJ2-1,13
ASSLVLAKNNEQF,TRBV11-3,TRBJ2-1,13
ASSQQGNNSPLH,TRBV3-1/TRBV3-2,TRBJ1-6,12
ASSPTSGTGGGETQY,TRBV9,TRBJ2-5,15